The sequence of this T cell receptor (beta chain) was determined in a study of graft-versus-host responses after intestinal transplantation. The study, taken as a whole, reports: GvH clones appeared in recipient marrow, some first in ileum or blood. When patients had graft-donor T cell macrochimerism, their allografts held high graft-versus-host to host-versus-graft clonal ratios. Circulating GvH clone levels at their peak were associated with HvG declines (early post-transplant).

Stimulators, around 200,000 irradiated and violet-dye-labeled cells, were plated with around 200,000 CFSE-labeled responder cells. After the reaction, proliferating CFSE-low CD3+CD4+ and CD3+CD8+ responders were sorted. Clones were sequenced by immunoSEQ multiplex PCR, and TCRdb holds only the in-frame ones, with some missing. The table lists 12,000 to 15,000 clones, under 40% of them singletons. Deletions cut 3 bases from V and 8 bases from J, with 16 bases between. CDR1 MDHEN and CDR2 SYDVKM come from the germline V gene. The CDR3 has 14 residues. The chain carries TRBV28 and TRBJ1-1; D unresolved. The sequencing used alloreactive CD8+ T cells from a mixed lymphocyte reaction culture, collected before intestinal transplant. Subset in this sample: CFSE-low proliferating T cells sorted from roughly six-day pre-transplant mixed lymphocyte reaction (GvH or HvG direction). The TCR was taken from a human patient who received an intestinal transplant. CDR3 in amino acids: CASSFWVRGVEAFF. The DNA of the CDR3 is TGTGCCAGCAGTTTTTGGGTCCGGGGTGTGGAAGCTTTCTTT.